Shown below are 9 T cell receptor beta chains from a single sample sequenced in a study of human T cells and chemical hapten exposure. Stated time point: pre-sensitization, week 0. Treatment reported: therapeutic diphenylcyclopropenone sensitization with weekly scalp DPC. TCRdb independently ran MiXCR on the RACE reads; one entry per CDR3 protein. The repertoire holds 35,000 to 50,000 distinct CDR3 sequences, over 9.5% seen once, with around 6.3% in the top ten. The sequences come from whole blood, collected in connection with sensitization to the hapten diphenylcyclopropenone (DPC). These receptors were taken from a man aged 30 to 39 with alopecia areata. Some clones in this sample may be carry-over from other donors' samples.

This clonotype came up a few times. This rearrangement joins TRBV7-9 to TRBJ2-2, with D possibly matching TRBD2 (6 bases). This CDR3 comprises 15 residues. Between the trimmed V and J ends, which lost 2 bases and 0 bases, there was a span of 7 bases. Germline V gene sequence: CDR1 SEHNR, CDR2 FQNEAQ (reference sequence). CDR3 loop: CASSLRLANTGELFF. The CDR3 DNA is TGTGCCAGCAGCTTACGACTAGCGAACACCGGGGAGCTGTTTTTT.

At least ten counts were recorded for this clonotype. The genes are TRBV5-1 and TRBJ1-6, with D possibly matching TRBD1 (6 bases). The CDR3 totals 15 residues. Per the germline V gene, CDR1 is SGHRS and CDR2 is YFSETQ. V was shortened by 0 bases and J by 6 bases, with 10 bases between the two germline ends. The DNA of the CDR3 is TGCGCCAGCAGCTTGGAGTGGGGGCTTAATTCACCCCTCCACTTT. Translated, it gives CASSLEWGLNSPLHF.

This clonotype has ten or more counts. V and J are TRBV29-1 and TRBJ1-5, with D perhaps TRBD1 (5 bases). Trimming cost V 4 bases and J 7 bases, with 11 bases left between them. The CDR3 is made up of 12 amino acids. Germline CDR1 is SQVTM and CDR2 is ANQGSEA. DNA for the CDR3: TGCAGCGTTGCTGGGGACGGCCAGCCCCAGCATTTT. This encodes CSVAGDGQPQHF.

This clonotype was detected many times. The CDR3 nucleotides read TGTGCCAGCAGTGGGGTCGGGAAGAATCAGCCCCAGCATTTT. Amino acid sequence: CASSGVGKNQPQHF. V gene TRBV25-1 combines with J gene TRBJ1-5; D not resolved. Germline CDR1 and CDR2: MGHDK and SYGVNS. CDR3 length: 14 amino acids. Trimming left V 4 bases short and J 4 bases short, with 11 bases between. Full variable domain (missing parts from reference TRBV25-1 and TRBJ1-5): EADIYQTPRYLVIGTGKKITLECSQTMGHDKMYWYQQDPGMELHLIHYSYGVNSTEKGDLSSESTVSRIRTEHFPLTLESARPSHTSQYLCASSGVGKNQPQHFGDGTRLSIL.

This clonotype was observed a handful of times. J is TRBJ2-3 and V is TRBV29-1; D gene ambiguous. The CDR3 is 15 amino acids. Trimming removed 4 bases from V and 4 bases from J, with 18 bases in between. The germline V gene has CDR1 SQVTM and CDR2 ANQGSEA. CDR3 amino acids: CSVGMNPSLPDTQYF. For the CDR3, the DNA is TGCAGCGTTGGAATGAACCCATCCCTCCCAGATACGCAGTATTTT.

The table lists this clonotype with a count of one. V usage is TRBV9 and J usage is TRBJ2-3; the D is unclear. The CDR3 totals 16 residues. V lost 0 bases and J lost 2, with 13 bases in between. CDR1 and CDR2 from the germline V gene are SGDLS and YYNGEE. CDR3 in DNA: TGTGCCAGCAGCGTAGGGGGAACCTCCACCACAGATACGCAGTATTTT. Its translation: CASSVGGTSTTDTQYF.

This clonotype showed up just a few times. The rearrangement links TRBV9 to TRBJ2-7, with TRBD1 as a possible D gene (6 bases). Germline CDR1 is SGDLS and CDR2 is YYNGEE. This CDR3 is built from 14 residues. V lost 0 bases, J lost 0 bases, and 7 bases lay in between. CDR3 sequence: CASSVGDTSYEQYF. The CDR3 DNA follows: TGTGCCAGCAGCGTAGGGGACACCTCCTACGAGCAGTACTTC.

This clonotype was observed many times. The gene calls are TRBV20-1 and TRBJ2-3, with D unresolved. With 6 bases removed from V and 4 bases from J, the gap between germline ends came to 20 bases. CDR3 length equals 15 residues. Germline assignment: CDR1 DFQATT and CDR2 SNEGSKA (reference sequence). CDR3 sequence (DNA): TGCAGTGCCCGAGGTAGAATGGATTTGGCAGATACGCAGTATTTT. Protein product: CSARGRMDLADTQYF.

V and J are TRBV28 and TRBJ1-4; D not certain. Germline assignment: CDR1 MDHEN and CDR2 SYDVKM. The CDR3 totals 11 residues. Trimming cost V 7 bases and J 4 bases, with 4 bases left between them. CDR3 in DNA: TGTGCCAGCAACCTTAATGAAAAACTGTTTTTT. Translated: CASNLNEKLFF. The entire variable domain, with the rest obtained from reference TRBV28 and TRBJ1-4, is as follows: DVKVTQSSRYLVKRTGEKVFLECVQDMDHENMFWYRQDPGLGLRLIYFSYDVKMKEKGDIPEGYSVSREKKERFSLILESASTNQTSMYLCASNLNEKLFFGSGTQLSVL.